These 5 T cell receptor beta chains were sequenced from one sample in a study of Graves' ophthalmopathy and Graves' hyperthyroidism. RNA transcripts were the template, and TCR beta CDR3 regions were amplified from them. HTBI-primed RT-PCR formed the first round, and a multiplex PCR formed the second. TCRdb ran MiXCR on the multiplex PCR reads and lists one entry per CDR3 protein. Of 500,000 to 800,000 distinct CDR3 sequences listed, over 40% were seen once; the top ten hold roughly 3.5%. The sample comprised peripheral blood. Receptors originate from an adult man with Graves' ophthalmopathy.

At least ten counts were recorded for this clonotype. Written as DNA, the CDR3 is TGTGCCACCAGTGACCCTAAGACAGGGGGCGATCAGCCCCAGCATTTT. This gives the protein CATSDPKTGGDQPQHF. V is TRBV24-1 and J is TRBJ1-5, with 10 nucleotides matching TRBD1. The CDR3 has 16 residues. V gave up 4 bases and J gave up 5 bases; unmatched junction bases: 7. The germline V gene has CDR1 KGHDR and CDR2 SFDVKD.

The table lists this clonotype with many counts. The chain combines TRBV15 with TRBJ1-4; D call uncertain. CDR3 length: 16 amino acids. Per the germline V gene, CDR1 is LNHNV and CDR2 is YYDKDF (reference sequence). With 0 bases removed from V and 3 bases from J, the gap between germline ends came to 11 bases. The CDR3 DNA is TGTGCCACCAGCAGAGATCCTCAACGGGCTAATGAAAAACTGTTTTTT. Its protein product is CATSRDPQRANEKLFF.

This clonotype was observed at least ten times. The CDR3 DNA sequence: TGTGCCAGCAGCGGGACCGCGCGTGAAGCTTTCTTT. This codes for CASSGTAREAFF. The rearrangement joins TRBV12-3 or TRBV12-4 to TRBJ1-1, with D possibly matching TRBD1 (5 bases). The CDR3 is 12 amino acids. V was cut by 6 bases and J by 7 bases, with 12 bases left in between.

This clonotype was seen many times. The CDR3 does not end in the conserved phenylalanine or tryptophan, so this is likely a read error. The limits of the CDR3 on the DNA are not certain, so only TCRdb's listed CDR3 is given. The genes are TRBV5-1 and TRBJ2-6. The CDR3 is 8 amino acids in total, end residues counted. CDR1 is SGHRS and CDR2 is YFSETQ in the germline V gene. The CDR3 protein is CASSSGTS.

Details on this clonotype: Relative to the germline gene, one junction end is altered; a read error may explain this. The genes are TRBV7-9 and TRBJ2-7; D gene ambiguous. This CDR3 comprises 14 residues. Germline CDR1 is SEHNR and CDR2 is FQNEAQ (reference sequence). This CDR3 is CANSARGRSYEQCF. The DNA for the CDR3 is TGTGCCAACAGCGCCCGCGGCCGGTCCTACGAGCAGTGCTTC. The whole variable domain, filled in from reference TRBV7-9 and TRBJ2-7, reads DTGVSQNPRHKITKRGQNVTFRCDPISEHNRLYWYRQTLGQGPEFLTYFQNEAQLEKSRLLSDRFSAERPKGSFSTLEIQRTEQGDSAMYLCANSARGRSYEQCFGPGTRLTVT.